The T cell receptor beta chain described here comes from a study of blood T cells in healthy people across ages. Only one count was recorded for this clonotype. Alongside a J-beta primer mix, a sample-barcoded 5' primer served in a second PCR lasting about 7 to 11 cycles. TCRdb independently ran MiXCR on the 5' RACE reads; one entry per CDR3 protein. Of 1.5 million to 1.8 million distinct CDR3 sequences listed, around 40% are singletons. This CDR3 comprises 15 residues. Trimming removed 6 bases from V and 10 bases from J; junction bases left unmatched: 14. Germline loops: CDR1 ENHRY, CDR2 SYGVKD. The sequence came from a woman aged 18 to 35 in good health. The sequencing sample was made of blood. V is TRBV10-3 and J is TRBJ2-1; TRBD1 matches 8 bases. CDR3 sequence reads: CAISPDRGVLNEQFF. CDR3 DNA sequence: TGTGCCATCAGCCCAGACAGGGGAGTTTTGAACGAGCAGTTCTTC.